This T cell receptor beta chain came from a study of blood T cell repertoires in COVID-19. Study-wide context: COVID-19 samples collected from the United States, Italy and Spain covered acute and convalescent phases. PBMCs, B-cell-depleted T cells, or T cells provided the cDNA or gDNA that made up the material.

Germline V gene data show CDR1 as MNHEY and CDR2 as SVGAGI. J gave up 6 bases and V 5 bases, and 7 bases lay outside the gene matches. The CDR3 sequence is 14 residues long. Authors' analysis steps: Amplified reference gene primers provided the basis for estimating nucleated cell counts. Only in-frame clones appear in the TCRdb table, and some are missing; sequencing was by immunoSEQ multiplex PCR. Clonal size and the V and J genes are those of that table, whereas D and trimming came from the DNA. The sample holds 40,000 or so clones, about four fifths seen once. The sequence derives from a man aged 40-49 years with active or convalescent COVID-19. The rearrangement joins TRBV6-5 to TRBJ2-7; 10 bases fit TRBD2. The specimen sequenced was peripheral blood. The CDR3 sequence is CASSRLAGAGEQYF. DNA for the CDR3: TGTGCCAGCAGTAGGCTAGCGGGAGCGGGCGAGCAGTACTTC.